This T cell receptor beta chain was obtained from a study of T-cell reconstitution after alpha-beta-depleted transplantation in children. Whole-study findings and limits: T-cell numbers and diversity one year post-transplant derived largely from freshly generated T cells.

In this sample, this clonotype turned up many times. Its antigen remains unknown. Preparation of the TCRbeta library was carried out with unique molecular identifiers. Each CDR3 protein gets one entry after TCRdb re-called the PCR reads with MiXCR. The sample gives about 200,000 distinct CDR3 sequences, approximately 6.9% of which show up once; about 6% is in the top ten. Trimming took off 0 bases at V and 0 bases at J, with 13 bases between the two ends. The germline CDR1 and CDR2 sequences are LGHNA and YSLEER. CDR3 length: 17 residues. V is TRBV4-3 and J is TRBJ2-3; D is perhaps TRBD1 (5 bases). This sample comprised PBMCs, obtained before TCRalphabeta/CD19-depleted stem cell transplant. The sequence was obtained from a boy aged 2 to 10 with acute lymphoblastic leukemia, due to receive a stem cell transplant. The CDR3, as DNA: TGCGCCAGCAGCCAAGATAGGACACCTTTTAGCACAGATACGCAGTATTTT. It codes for CASSQDRTPFSTDTQYF.